Presented here are 9 T cell receptor beta chains from one specimen sequenced in a study of T cells in Graves' hyperthyroidism and ophthalmopathy. Amplification of TCR beta CDR3 regions was performed using RNA transcripts as template. HTBI primers were the set used in a first-round RT-PCR of the TCR CDR3. Via MiXCR, TCRdb re-called the multiplex PCR reads, giving one row per CDR3 protein. The sample shows around 350,000 distinct CDR3 sequences, 19% of them seen only once. The sample comprised blood. The receptors were sampled from a woman younger than 35 with Graves' hyperthyroidism.

This clonotype showed up just a few times. The chain links TRBV20-1 to TRBJ1-2, with TRBD1 as a possible D gene (6 bases). This CDR3 comprises 13 residues. CDR1 DFQATT and CDR2 SNEGSKA come from the germline V gene (reference sequence). Trimming took off 5 bases at V and 8 bases at J, with 18 bases between the two ends. In DNA, the CDR3 is TGCAGTGCTCTACGGGGGGCGAGCCAAGGCTACACCTTC. Amino acids: CSALRGASQGYTF.

This clonotype was observed a few times. The rearrangement joins TRBV6-1 to TRBJ1-5; 12 bases fit TRBD1. V was clipped by 4 bases and J by 5 bases; unmatched bases: 3. CDR3 length: 15 residues. The germline V gene has CDR1 MNHNS and CDR2 SASEGT. The DNA of the CDR3 is TGTGCCAGCAGTGTGGGGACAGGGGGCCATCAGCCCCAGCATTTT. Translated, it gives CASSVGTGGHQPQHF.

A remark on this clonotype: This could be a read error, since a much larger clone is one nucleotide away. This chain links TRBV30 with TRBJ1-1; D call uncertain. The V gene's germline CDR1 is GTSNPN and CDR2 SVGIG (reference sequence). The CDR3 length is 14 residues. The CDR3 is CAWSVSLKLTEAVF. The CDR3 DNA follows: TGTGCCTGGAGTGTGTCACTCAAACTCACTGAAGCTGTCTTT.

The rearrangement joins TRBV3-1 to TRBJ2-7, with D unclear. The ends were cut back, 3 bases at V and 3 bases at J, with 6 bases in the middle. This CDR3 region has 12 residues. The germline V gene has CDR1 LGHDT and CDR2 YNNKEL (reference sequence). CDR3 sequence: CASSHLFYEQYF. The CDR3, as DNA: TGTGCCAGCAGCCACCTATTCTACGAGCAGTACTTC.

Many counts were recorded for this clonotype. The chain uses TRBV12-3 or TRBV12-4 and TRBJ1-1; D uncertain. V lost 7 bases, J lost 1 base, and 10 bases lay in between. This CDR3 region has 13 residues. The CDR3 loop is CASNKDWNTEAFF. The CDR3, as DNA: TGTGCCAGCAATAAGGATTGGAACACTGAAGCTTTCTTT.

At least ten counts were recorded for this clonotype. The chain is built from TRBV30 and TRBJ2-4, with D uncertain. Trimming shortened V by 2 bases and J by 4 bases, and 12 bases separated the two germline ends. CDR3 size: 14 residues. Germline CDR1 is GTSNPN and CDR2 is SVGIG (reference sequence). DNA of the CDR3: TGTGCCTGGAGTAGTGAGACACTTAAAAACATTCAGTACTTC. Translated: CAWSSETLKNIQYF.

This clonotype showed up many times. The V gene is TRBV20-1, the J gene TRBJ1-2; 10 nucleotides agree with TRBD1. CDR3 length: 12 residues. The germline V gene has CDR1 DFQATT and CDR2 SNEGSKA (reference sequence). V lost 6 bases and J lost 8; bases outside the gene matches: 6. For the CDR3, the DNA is TGCAGTGCCAGACAGGGGGCGATGGGCTACACCTTC. It encodes CSARQGAMGYTF.

This clonotype was counted at least ten times. The chain uses TRBV29-1 and TRBJ2-3, with D uncertain. The germline V gene has CDR1 SQVTM and CDR2 ANQGSEA. Trimming left V 2 bases short and J 4 bases short, with 10 bases between. CDR3 length: 13 amino acids. This chain's CDR3 is CSVELAGSDTQYF. The CDR3 DNA follows: TGCAGCGTTGAATTGGCTGGGTCAGATACGCAGTATTTT.

This clonotype was seen many times. This chain joins TRBV2 and TRBJ2-5, with 12 bases aligning to TRBD2. Germline CDR1 reads SNHLY; CDR2 reads FYNNEI. V was pared by 6 bases and J by 3 bases, with 5 bases of the junction left unmatched. The CDR3 is 15 amino acids. The CDR3 is CASSGLAGFEETQYF. In DNA form, the CDR3 reads TGTGCCAGCAGCGGACTAGCGGGGTTTGAAGAGACCCAGTACTTC.